Sequencing of this T cell receptor beta chain was carried out in a study of shared clonotypes between healthy human individuals. About the research overall: Each donor's CD4 naive and CD4 memory cells filled three plates apiece, CD8 naive two, and CD8 memory one.

In the case of this clone: Its specificity is unknown.

Naive CD8 cells, CD45RO-negative and positively selected for CCR7, excluded terminally differentiated effector memory CD45RA+ cells. V was cut by 3 bases and J by 4 bases, with 7 bases left in between. The CDR3 length is 13 residues. Germline assignment: CDR1 MDHEN and CDR2 SYDVKM. Findings of the study overall: Generation probabilities of non-shared clonotypes were lower (relative to those shared by all four donors). Memory subsets generally showed lower estimated richness than naive subsets.

Genomic DNA per cell subset filled all wells of several immunoSEQ plates. Measured with immunoSEQ multiplex PCR; TCRdb has only the in-frame clones, and not every one. The sample lists roughly 650,000 clones, 90% to 97% occurring once. This TCR derives from a woman aged 25 to 45 in good health. The sequencing sample was made of naive CD8+ T cells sorted from blood. The V call is TRBV28, the J call TRBJ1-3; D ambiguous. For the CDR3, the DNA is TGTGCCAGCAGTTTTCTCGGGGGAAACACCATATATTTT. Protein product: CASSFLGGNTIYF.